This is a list of T cell receptor beta chains from one sample in a study of blood T cell repertoires in COVID-19. The assay was immunoSEQ multiplex PCR, and TCRdb's table has in-frame clones only and misses some. The table lists approximately 260,000 clones, approximately 88% of them singletons. Source material: peripheral blood. All receptors come from a man aged 45-60 years with acute or convalescent COVID-19. CDR3s include the opening cysteine and the closing phenylalanine or tryptophan. The order of the fields is clone size, J gene, CDR3 length, V gene, D gene, CDR3 protein, CDR3 DNA. D genes are given only for firm matches. Where a row states a size, it is once, few, many or the class of an expanded clone; other rows omit it.

.,TRBJ1-1,13,TRBV29-1,.,CSSSRVFNTEAFF,TGCAGCTCATCCAGGGTTTTTAACACTGAAGCTTTCTTT
.,TRBJ1-2,13,TRBV7-9,.,CASSLAGGYGYTF,TGTGCCAGCAGCCTAGCCGGGGGGTATGGCTACACCTTC
.,TRBJ2-7,15,TRBV5-1,.,CASSQSTGRSYEQYF,TGCGCCAGCAGCCAATCCACAGGACGATCCTACGAGCAGTACTTC
.,TRBJ2-1,16,TRBV30,TRBD2,CAWSSWAGVAYNEQFF,TGTGCCTGGAGTTCTTGGGCGGGGGTGGCCTACAATGAGCAGTTCTTC
.,TRBJ2-7,15,TRBV6-5,TRBD1,CASSTHRDSLYEQYF,TGTGCCAGCAGTACCCACCGGGACAGCCTCTACGAGCAGTACTTC
.,TRBJ2-3,18,TRBV7-9,TRBD1,CASSYFRGTGGNPDTQYF,TGTGCCAGCAGCTACTTTAGGGGGACAGGGGGCAATCCCGATACGCAGTATTTT
.,TRBJ1-1,16,TRBV30,TRBD1,CAWRIQGAAGGTEAFF,TGTGCCTGGAGAATACAGGGGGCGGCTGGTGGCACTGAAGCTTTCTTT
.,TRBJ2-2,14,TRBV2,.,CASSADRNTGELFF,TGTGCCAGCAGCGCCGACAGGAACACCGGGGAGCTGTTTTTT
.,TRBJ1-5,17,TRBV27,TRBD1,CASSPWRRGRDNQPQHF,TGTGCCAGCAGCCCCTGGCGCAGGGGGCGCGACAATCAGCCCCAGCATTTT
.,TRBJ2-6,13,TRBV29-1,.,CSATYSGANVLTF,TGCAGCGCCACATACTCTGGGGCCAACGTCCTGACTTTC
.,TRBJ1-4,15,TRBV5-1,TRBD1,CASSLGWGTDGELFF,TGCGCCAGCAGCCTTGGGTGGGGGACAGATGGAGAACTGTTTTTT
few,TRBJ2-5,15,TRBV27,TRBD1,CASSPTGFFQETQYF,TGTGCCAGCAGTCCGACAGGGTTCTTCCAAGAGACCCAGTACTTC
.,TRBJ2-4,15,TRBV15,.,CATSRGGSAKNIQYF,TGTGCCACCAGCAGGGGAGGAAGTGCCAAAAACATTCAGTACTTC
.,TRBJ1-3,16,TRBV6-2/TRBV6-3,TRBD1,CASSSGQGSSGNTIYF,TGTGCCAGCAGCTCCGGACAGGGGAGCTCTGGAAACACCATATATTTT
.,TRBJ2-1,15,TRBV5-1,.,CASSSGTSSYNEQFF,TGCGCCAGCAGCTCAGGGACAAGCTCCTACAATGAGCAGTTCTTC
once,TRBJ2-1,13,TRBV30,TRBD2,CASWRGAGVEQFF,TGTGCCTCGTGGCGGGGGGCCGGGGTTGAGCAGTTCTTC
.,TRBJ2-3,13,TRBV7-3,.,CASSQDRGDTQYF,TGTGCCAGCAGCCAAGATAGGGGAGATACGCAGTATTTT
.,TRBJ2-1,11,TRBV15,.,CATSSNNEQFF,TGTGCCACCAGCAGCAACAATGAGCAGTTCTTC
.,TRBJ2-3,15,TRBV3-1/TRBV3-2,TRBD2,CASSQGFLAGDTQYF,TGTGCCAGCAGCCAAGGTTTCCTAGCGGGCGATACGCAGTATTTT
.,TRBJ1-1,15,TRBV11-2,TRBD1,CASSPRTGGDTEAFF,TGTGCCAGCAGCCCACGGACAGGGGGGGACACTGAAGCTTTCTTT
.,TRBJ2-2,14,TRBV19,.,CATTPSPSYGELFF,TGTGCCACCACACCCTCACCCTCGTACGGGGAGCTGTTTTTT
.,TRBJ2-2,13,TRBV12-5,.,CASGRAATGELFF,TGTGCTAGTGGCCGCGCCGCAACCGGGGAGCTGTTTTTT
.,TRBJ1-1,10,TRBV24-1,.,CVISQAEAFF,TGTGTGATCAGTCAAGCTGAAGCTTTCTTT
.,TRBJ1-5,15,TRBV15,TRBD1,CATSRERTGVQPQHF,TGTGCCACCAGCAGAGAGAGGACAGGGGTTCAGCCCCAGCATTTT
.,TRBJ1-6,15,TRBV15,.,CATSRDLGSGAPLHF,TGTGCCACCAGCAGAGATCTGGGGTCGGGGGCACCCCTCCACTTT
few,TRBJ2-2,13,TRBV6-5,.,CASSLDEGGELFF,TGTGCCAGCAGCCTCGACGAGGGCGGGGAGCTGTTTTTT
.,TRBJ2-2,14,TRBV2,TRBD1,CASSGTGNTGELFF,TGTGCCAGCAGCGGGACAGGGAACACCGGGGAGCTGTTTTTT